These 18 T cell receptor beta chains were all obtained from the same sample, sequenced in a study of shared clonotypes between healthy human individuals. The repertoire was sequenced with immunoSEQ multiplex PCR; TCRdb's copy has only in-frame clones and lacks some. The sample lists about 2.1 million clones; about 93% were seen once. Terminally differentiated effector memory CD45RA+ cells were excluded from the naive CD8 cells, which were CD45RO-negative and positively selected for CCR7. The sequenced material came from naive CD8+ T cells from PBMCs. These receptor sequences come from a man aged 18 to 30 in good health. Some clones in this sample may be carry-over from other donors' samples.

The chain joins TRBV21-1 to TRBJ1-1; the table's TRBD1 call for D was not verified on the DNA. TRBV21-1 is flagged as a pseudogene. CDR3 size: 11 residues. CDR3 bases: TGTGCCAGCAGCAAAGGACAGGAAGCTTTCTTT. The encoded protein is CASSKGQEAFF.

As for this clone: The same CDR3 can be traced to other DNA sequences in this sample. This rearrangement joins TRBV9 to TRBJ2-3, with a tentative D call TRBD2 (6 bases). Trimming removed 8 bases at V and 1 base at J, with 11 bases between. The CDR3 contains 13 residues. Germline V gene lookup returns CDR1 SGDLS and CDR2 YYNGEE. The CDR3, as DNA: TGTGCCAGTAACGGGGGTGGCACAGATACGCAGTATTTT. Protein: CASNGGGTDTQYF.

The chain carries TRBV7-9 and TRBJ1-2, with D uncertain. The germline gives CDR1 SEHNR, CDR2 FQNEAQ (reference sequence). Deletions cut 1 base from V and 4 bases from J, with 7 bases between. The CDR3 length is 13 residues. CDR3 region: CASSLDYAYGYTF. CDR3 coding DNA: TGTGCCAGCAGCTTAGACTATGCCTATGGCTACACCTTC.

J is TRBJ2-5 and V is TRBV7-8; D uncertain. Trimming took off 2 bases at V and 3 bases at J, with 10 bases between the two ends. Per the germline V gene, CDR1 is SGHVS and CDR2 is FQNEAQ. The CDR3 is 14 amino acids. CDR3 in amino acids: CASSLPDGEETQYF. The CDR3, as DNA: TGTGCCAGCAGCTTACCCGACGGAGAAGAGACCCAGTACTTC.

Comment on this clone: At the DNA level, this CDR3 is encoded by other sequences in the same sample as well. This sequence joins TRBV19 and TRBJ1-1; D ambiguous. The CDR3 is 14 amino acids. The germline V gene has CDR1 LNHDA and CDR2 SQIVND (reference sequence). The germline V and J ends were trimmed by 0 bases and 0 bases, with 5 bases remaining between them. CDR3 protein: CASSIDRVNTEAFF. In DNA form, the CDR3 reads TGTGCCAGTAGTATAGATCGGGTGAACACTGAAGCTTTCTTT.

The CDR3 loop reads CASSIEGTVDYEQYF. CDR3 DNA: TGTGCCAGTAGTATAGAGGGGACAGTGGACTACGAGCAGTACTTC. This chain joins TRBV19 and TRBJ2-7; 7 nucleotides match TRBD1. This CDR3 has 15 residues. Germline-derived CDR1 and CDR2 are LNHDA and SQIVND (reference sequence). V shed 0 bases, J shed 3 bases, and the junction held 5 bases outside the gene matches.

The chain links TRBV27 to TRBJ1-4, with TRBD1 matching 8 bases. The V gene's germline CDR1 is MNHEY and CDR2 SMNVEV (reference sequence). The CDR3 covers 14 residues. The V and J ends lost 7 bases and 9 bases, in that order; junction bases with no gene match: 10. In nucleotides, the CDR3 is TGTGCCAGCATCCCGGGACAGGTAGATAAAAAACTGTTTTTT. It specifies CASIPGQVDKKLFF.

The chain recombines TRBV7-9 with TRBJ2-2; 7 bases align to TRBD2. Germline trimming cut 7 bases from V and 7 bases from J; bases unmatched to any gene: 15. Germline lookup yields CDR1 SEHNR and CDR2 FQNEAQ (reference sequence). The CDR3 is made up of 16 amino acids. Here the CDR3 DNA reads TGTGCCAGCACCCCTGGGGGACTACCTCTAGGCGGGGAGCTGTTTTTT. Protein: CASTPGGLPLGGELFF.

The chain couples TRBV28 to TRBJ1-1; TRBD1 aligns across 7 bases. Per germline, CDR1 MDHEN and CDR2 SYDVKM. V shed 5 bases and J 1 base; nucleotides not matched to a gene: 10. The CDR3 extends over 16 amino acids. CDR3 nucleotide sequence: TGTGCCAGCAGTGCGCACTCAGGGGGAACGAACACTGAAGCTTTCTTT. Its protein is CASSAHSGGTNTEAFF.

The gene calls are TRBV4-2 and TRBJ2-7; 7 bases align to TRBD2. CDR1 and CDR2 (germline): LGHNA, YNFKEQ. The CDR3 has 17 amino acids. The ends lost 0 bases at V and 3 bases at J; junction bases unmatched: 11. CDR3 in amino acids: CASSQERRQGGFYEQYF. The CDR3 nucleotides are TGTGCCAGCAGCCAAGAAAGGAGGCAGGGAGGGTTCTACGAGCAGTACTTC.

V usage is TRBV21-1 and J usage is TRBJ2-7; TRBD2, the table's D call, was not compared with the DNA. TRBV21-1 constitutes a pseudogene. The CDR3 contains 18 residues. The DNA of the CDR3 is TGTGCCAGCAGCACTCACACCCCCGGGGGAAGGAGGTCCTACGAGCAGTACTTC. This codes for CASSTHTPGGRRSYEQYF.

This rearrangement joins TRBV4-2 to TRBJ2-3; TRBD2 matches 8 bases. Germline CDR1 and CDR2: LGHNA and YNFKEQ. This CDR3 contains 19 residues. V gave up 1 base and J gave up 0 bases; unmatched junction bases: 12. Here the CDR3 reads CASSQVDSGISPSTDTQYF. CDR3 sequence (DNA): TGTGCCAGCAGCCAAGTCGATAGCGGGATCTCCCCTAGCACAGATACGCAGTATTTT.

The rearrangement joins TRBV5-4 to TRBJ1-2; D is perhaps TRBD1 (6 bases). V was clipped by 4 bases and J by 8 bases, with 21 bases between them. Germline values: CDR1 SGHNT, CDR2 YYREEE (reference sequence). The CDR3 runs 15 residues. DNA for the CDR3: TGTGCCAGCAGCGTATTGGGGAACAGGGTTGAGGGCTACACCTTC. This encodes CASSVLGNRVEGYTF.

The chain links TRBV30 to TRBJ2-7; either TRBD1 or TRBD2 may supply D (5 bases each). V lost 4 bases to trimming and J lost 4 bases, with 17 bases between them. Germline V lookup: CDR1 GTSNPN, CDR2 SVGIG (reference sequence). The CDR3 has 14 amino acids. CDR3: CAWTDPAWGYEQYF. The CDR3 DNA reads TGTGCCTGGACTGACCCGGCTTGGGGGTACGAGCAGTACTTC.

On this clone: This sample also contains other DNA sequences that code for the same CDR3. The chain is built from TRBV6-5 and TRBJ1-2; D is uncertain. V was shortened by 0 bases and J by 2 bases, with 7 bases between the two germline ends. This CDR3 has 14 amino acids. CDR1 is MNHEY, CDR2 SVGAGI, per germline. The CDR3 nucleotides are TGTGCCAGCAGTTACTCAGAGGGAAACTATGGCTACACCTTC. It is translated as CASSYSEGNYGYTF.

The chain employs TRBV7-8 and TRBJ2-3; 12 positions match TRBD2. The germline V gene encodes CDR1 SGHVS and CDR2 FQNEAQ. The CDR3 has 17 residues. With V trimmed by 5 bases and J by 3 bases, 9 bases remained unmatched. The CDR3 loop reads CASSKPTSGSGTDTQYF. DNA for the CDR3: TGTGCCAGCAGCAAACCGACTAGCGGGAGCGGAACAGATACGCAGTATTTT.

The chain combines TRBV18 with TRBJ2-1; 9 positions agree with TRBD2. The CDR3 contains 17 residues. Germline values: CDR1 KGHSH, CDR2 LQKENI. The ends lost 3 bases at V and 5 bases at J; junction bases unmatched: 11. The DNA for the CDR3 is TGTGCCAGCTCACCCCGGGGTAGCGGGAGACTCGACAATGAGCAGTTCTTC. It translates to CASSPRGSGRLDNEQFF.

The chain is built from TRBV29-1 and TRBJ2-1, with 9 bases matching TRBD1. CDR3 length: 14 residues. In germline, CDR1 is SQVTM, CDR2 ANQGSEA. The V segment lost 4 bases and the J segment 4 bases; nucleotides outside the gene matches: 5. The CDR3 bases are TGCAGCGTTGGGGGGACAGGGATTTACAATGAGCAGTTCTTC. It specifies CSVGGTGIYNEQFF.